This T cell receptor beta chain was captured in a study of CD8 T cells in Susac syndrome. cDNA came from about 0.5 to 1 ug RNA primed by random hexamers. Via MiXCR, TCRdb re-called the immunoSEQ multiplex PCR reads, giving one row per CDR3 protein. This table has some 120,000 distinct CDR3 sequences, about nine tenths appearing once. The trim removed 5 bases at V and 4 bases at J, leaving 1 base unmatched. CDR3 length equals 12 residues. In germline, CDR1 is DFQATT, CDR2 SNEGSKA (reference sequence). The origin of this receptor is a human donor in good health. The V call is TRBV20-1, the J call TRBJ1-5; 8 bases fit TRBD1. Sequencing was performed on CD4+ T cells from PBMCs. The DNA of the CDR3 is TGCAGTGCTCGGACAGGGAATCAGCCCCAGCATTTT. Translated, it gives CSARTGNQPQHF.